Shown below are 10 T cell receptor beta chains from a single sample sequenced in a study of T cells in narcolepsy. Using immunoSEQ multiplex PCR, the repertoire was profiled, and TCRdb retains in-frame clones only, with some absent. The sample has around 25,000 clones, more than 75% seen once; the top ten hold around 0.99%. The sequenced material came from memory (CD45RA-) CD4+ T cells from blood. The receptors come from a human donor in good health.

The count of this clone is one. The CDR3 spells CASSTARGNQPQHF. In DNA form, the CDR3 reads TGTGCCAGCAGCACTGCTAGGGGCAATCAGCCCCAGCATTTT. The chain uses TRBV7-9 and TRBJ1-5; D ambiguous. Germline CDR1 reads SEHNR; CDR2 reads FQNEAQ (reference sequence). V was clipped by 5 bases and J by 2 bases, with 10 bases between them. The CDR3 has 14 residues.

This clone appeared a few times. The chain links TRBV7-9 to TRBJ1-3; the match to TRBD1 covers 8 bases. The CDR3 loop spans 17 amino acids. CDR1 and CDR2 (germline): SEHNR, FQNEAQ (reference sequence). The V gene end was trimmed by 4 bases and the J gene end by 2 bases; junction bases not matched to a gene: 10. CDR3 nucleotide sequence: TGTGCCAGCAGCTCCCTTCAGGGGGCAACCACTGGAAACACCATATATTTT. Amino acid sequence: CASSSLQGATTGNTIYF.

The chain combines TRBV7-2 with TRBJ2-3; 7 bases align to TRBD2. The CDR3 is 16 residues long. The germline CDR1 and CDR2 sequences are SGHTA and FQGNSA. The ends lost 5 bases at V and 0 bases at J; junction bases unmatched: 8. CDR3 residues: CASSPTLAPSTDTQYF. Here the CDR3 DNA reads TGTGCCAGCAGCCCCACACTAGCGCCTAGCACAGATACGCAGTATTTT. The variable domain in full, with the rest retrieved from reference TRBV7-2 and TRBJ2-3, is GAGVSQSPSNKVTEKGKDVELRCDPISGHTALYWYRQSLGQGLEFLIYFQGNSAPDKSGLPSDRFSAERTGGSVSTLTIQRTQQEDSAVYLCASSPTLAPSTDTQYFGPGTRLTVL.

A single count supports this clone. CDR3 in amino acids: CASGSTGEGYTF. The CDR3 bases are TGTGCTAGTGGCTCGACAGGGGAGGGCTACACCTTC. V gene TRBV12-5 combines with J gene TRBJ1-2; 8 bases align to TRBD1. With 6 bases clipped from V and 8 bases from J, the junction kept 5 bases outside the gene matches. Germline lookup yields CDR1 LGHNT and CDR2 FRNRAP. This CDR3 spans 12 amino acids.

The chain couples TRBV7-9 to TRBJ2-7; no reliable D call. The CDR3 runs 15 residues. Germline-derived CDR1 and CDR2 are SEHNR and FQNEAQ (reference sequence). V was shortened by 5 bases and J by 3 bases, with 17 bases between the two germline ends. CDR3 sequence (DNA): TGTGCCAGCAGCCCCGACGGCGCCAGAGACTACGAGCAGTACTTC. Protein sequence: CASSPDGARDYEQYF.

This clone was observed a handful of times. The rearrangement links TRBV9 to TRBJ1-1, with D unclear. CDR1 is SGDLS, CDR2 YYNGEE, per germline. Trimming left V 1 base short and J 3 bases short, with 4 bases between. This CDR3 has 12 residues. CDR3 DNA sequence: TGTGCCAGCAGCGTACATGACACTGAAGCTTTCTTT. This sequence encodes CASSVHDTEAFF. The full variable domain, rest sourced from reference TRBV9 and TRBJ1-1, is DSGVTQTPKHLITATGQRVTLRCSPRSGDLSVYWYQQSLDQGLQFLIQYYNGEERAKGNILERFSAQQFPDLHSELNLSSLELGDSALYFCASSVHDTEAFFGQGTRLTVV.

This clone was seen a few times. The gene calls are TRBV10-3 and TRBJ2-1, with 10 bases matching TRBD2. The germline CDR1 and CDR2 sequences are ENHRY and SYGVKD. J gave up 0 bases and V 6 bases, and 14 bases lay outside the gene matches. The CDR3 consists of 19 residues. CDR3 DNA sequence: TGTGCCATCAGCGCCAGCGGGAGGGCCACCCCAGGCTCCTACAATGAGCAGTTCTTC. Encoded protein: CAISASGRATPGSYNEQFF.

The genes are TRBV29-1 and TRBJ2-1, with D hard to call. The CDR3 runs 15 residues. Germline V gives CDR1 SQVTM, CDR2 ANQGSEA. The V end lost 4 bases, the J end lost 3 bases, and 16 bases lay between the germline ends. Here the CDR3 DNA reads TGCAGCGTTGCATCCCTGGACCCTCGCTACAATGAGCAGTTCTTC. As protein: CSVASLDPRYNEQFF.

In this sample, this clone turned up once. V gene TRBV6-6 combines with J gene TRBJ1-5; D remains ambiguous. There are 13 residues in the CDR3. With 5 bases removed from V and 5 bases from J, the gap between germline ends came to 10 bases. Germline V gene data show CDR1 as MNHNY and CDR2 as SVGAGI (reference sequence). The CDR3 loop is CASSTREDQPQHF. DNA for the CDR3: TGTGCCAGCAGTACCCGGGAGGATCAGCCCCAGCATTTT.

The chain carries TRBV6-1 and TRBJ2-1; 7 bases agree with TRBD1. Germline lookup yields CDR1 MNHNS and CDR2 SASEGT. CDR3 length: 15 amino acids. V shed 6 bases, J shed 4 bases, and the junction held 9 bases outside the gene matches. The CDR3 spells CASRDSGGVYNEQFF. The CDR3 DNA follows: TGTGCCAGCAGGGATTCAGGGGGTGTATACAATGAGCAGTTCTTC.